This T cell receptor beta chain was found in a study of blood T cell repertoires in COVID-19. Study in general: PBMCs, B-cell-depleted T cells, or T cells provided the cDNA or gDNA that made up the material.

Participants were aged roughly 18 to 90 years from roughly 26 US areas. Donors in Cohort 3 counted as recovered after two negative PCRs, clearance, or symptom resolution. This clone was counted a single time. CDR1 and CDR2 from the germline V gene are SGHNT and YENEEA. This CDR3 spans 16 amino acids. V was pared by 2 bases and J by 0 bases, with 12 bases between. Sequencing was performed with immunoSEQ multiplex PCR; in TCRdb, only in-frame clones are kept and a portion is missing. This table holds 170,000 or so clones, roughly 87% found once. The sequence was obtained from a woman between 45 and 60 years old who had recovered from COVID-19. The sequenced sample consisted of PBMCs or T cells enriched from blood (not recorded which). The chain couples TRBV11-3 to TRBJ2-3; D unresolved. The CDR3 loop is CASSLNQARSTDTQYF. The CDR3 coding sequence is TGTGCCAGCAGCTTAAATCAAGCTAGAAGCACAGATACGCAGTATTTT.